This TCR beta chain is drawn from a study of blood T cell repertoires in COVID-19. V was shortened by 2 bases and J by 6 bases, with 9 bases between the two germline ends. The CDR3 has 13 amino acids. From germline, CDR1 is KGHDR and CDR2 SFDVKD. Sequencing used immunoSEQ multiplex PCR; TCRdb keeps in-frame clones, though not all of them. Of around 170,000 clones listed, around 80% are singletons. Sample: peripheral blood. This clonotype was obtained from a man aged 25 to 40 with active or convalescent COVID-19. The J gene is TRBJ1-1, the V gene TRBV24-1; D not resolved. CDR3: CATSDWQRPEAFF. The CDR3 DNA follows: TGTGCCACCAGTGATTGGCAGCGCCCTGAAGCTTTCTTT.